The 21 T cell receptor beta chains given below trace back to one sample, sequenced in a study of shared clonotypes between healthy human individuals. Terminally differentiated effector memory CD45RA+ cells were left out of the naive CD8 fraction, which was CD45RO-negative and positively selected for CCR7. TCRdb keeps only in-frame clones here, not all; method: immunoSEQ multiplex PCR. Here the sample spans millions of clones, approximately 94% being singletons. The sample taken for sequencing was naive CD8+ T cells from PBMCs. Every receptor here comes from a man aged 18 to 35 in good health. Some clones in this sample may be carry-over from other donors' samples.

This rearrangement joins TRBV4-3 to TRBJ2-3; 10 bases fit TRBD1. This CDR3 has 18 amino acids. The germline gives CDR1 LGHNA, CDR2 YSLEER. V gave up 0 bases and J gave up 2 bases; unmatched junction bases: 8. CDR3 loop: CASSQEGIGTGDTDTQYF. For the CDR3, the DNA is TGCGCCAGCAGCCAAGAAGGCATCGGGACAGGGGACACAGATACGCAGTATTTT.

This chain links TRBV6-6 with TRBJ2-1, with 7 bases fitting TRBD2. Germline V CDR1 and CDR2: MNHNY, SVGAGI (reference sequence). The CDR3 length is 15 residues. Losses at the gene ends were 6 bases for V and 4 bases for J; bases not matched to a gene: 9. CDR3 amino acids: CASSLGEGGYNEQFF. The CDR3 bases are TGTGCCAGCAGCCTCGGAGAGGGAGGGTACAATGAGCAGTTCTTC.

This chain links TRBV27 with TRBJ1-2, with 7 bases aligning to TRBD1. Germline CDR1 and CDR2: MNHEY and SMNVEV (reference sequence). The CDR3 is 15 residues long. Unmatched junction bases numbered 9, after V lost 4 bases and J lost 4 bases. The chain's CDR3 is CASSSRGTDTYGYTF. For the CDR3, the DNA is TGTGCCAGCAGTTCACGGGGGACAGACACCTATGGCTACACCTTC.

V is TRBV27 and J is TRBJ2-3, with D perhaps matching TRBD1 (6 bases). The germline V gene has CDR1 MNHEY and CDR2 SMNVEV (reference sequence). The CDR3 has 16 amino acids. V gave up 0 bases and J gave up 1 base, with 11 bases separating them. The CDR3 sequence is CASSLSADRRTDTQYF. The CDR3 nucleotides read TGTGCCAGCAGTTTATCGGCAGACAGGCGCACAGATACGCAGTATTTT.

This clone was counted only a few times. V gene TRBV29-1 combines with J gene TRBJ1-1, with 11 bases that match TRBD1. Trimming cost V 3 bases and J 2 bases; bases outside gene matches: 8. This CDR3 region has 16 residues. Germline lookup yields CDR1 SQVTM and CDR2 ANQGSEA. The CDR3 DNA sequence: TGCAGCGTTGATTGGTGGGGACAGGGGGTAAACACTGAAGCTTTCTTT. It is translated as CSVDWWGQGVNTEAFF.

This chain joins TRBV7-9 and TRBJ1-5, with 9 bases lining up with TRBD1. Trimming cost V 6 bases and J 0 bases; bases outside gene matches: 9. Germline lookup yields CDR1 SEHNR and CDR2 FQNEAQ (reference sequence). This CDR3 has 17 amino acids. Here the CDR3 DNA reads TGTGCCAGCAGACATCCGGGACAGGGATATAGCAATCAGCCCCAGCATTTT. As protein: CASRHPGQGYSNQPQHF.

The V gene is TRBV25-1, the J gene TRBJ2-2; 10 nucleotides match TRBD2. Trimming removed 6 bases from V and 8 bases from J; junction bases left unmatched: 9. This CDR3 has 15 amino acids. Germline CDR1 reads MGHDK; CDR2 reads SYGVNS. The CDR3 bases are TGTGCCAGCAGCCTGGGAGCGGGAGGGCCGGGGGAGCTGTTTTTT. It codes for CASSLGAGGPGELFF.

This clone turned up a few times. The genes are TRBV9 and TRBJ1-3; 7 positions match TRBD1. This CDR3 has 14 amino acids. After removal of 7 bases from V and 0 bases from J, the junction contained 4 bases not matched to a gene. Germline V gene lookup returns CDR1 SGDLS and CDR2 YYNGEE. The CDR3 here is CASGTAFSGNTIYF. The CDR3 DNA is TGTGCCAGCGGGACAGCCTTCTCTGGAAACACCATATATTTT.

The rearrangement links TRBV7-2 to TRBJ2-7; a weak D match, TRBD2 (5 bases). The CDR3 is 15 residues long. Between the trimmed V and J ends, which lost 1 base and 5 bases, there was a span of 15 bases. Germline CDR1 and CDR2: SGHTA and FQGNSA. The chain's CDR3 is CASSLGYGSANEQYF. CDR3 DNA sequence: TGTGCCAGCAGCTTAGGATATGGGAGTGCAAACGAGCAGTACTTC.

This clone was seen a single time. This sample also contains other DNA sequences that code for the same CDR3. The J gene is TRBJ2-7, the V gene TRBV27, with 7 bases fitting TRBD2. The CDR3 spans 12 residues. The germline gives CDR1 MNHEY, CDR2 SMNVEV (reference sequence). The V segment lost 2 bases and the J segment 5 bases; nucleotides outside the gene matches: 0. CDR3 sequence (DNA): TGTGCCAGCAGTTTACGGGGGGACGAGCAGTACTTC. Translating it yields CASSLRGDEQYF.

The chain employs TRBV27 and TRBJ2-7; D is tentatively TRBD1 or TRBD2 (5 bases each). The V gene lost 2 bases and the J gene lost 6 bases, with 14 bases spanning the gap. This CDR3 region has 14 residues. Germline CDR1 is MNHEY and CDR2 is SMNVEV (reference sequence). This CDR3 is CASSLRAGSGEQYF. CDR3 coding DNA: TGTGCCAGCAGTTTAAGGGCAGGGAGTGGCGAGCAGTACTTC.

CDR3 DNA: TGTGCCAGCAGCTTAGGGTTAGCGGGAGTGTCCTACGAGCAGTACTTC. Translation gives CASSLGLAGVSYEQYF. This rearrangement joins TRBV13 to TRBJ2-7, with 9 bases identical to TRBD2. The CDR3 is made up of 16 amino acids. Germline loops: CDR1 PRHDT, CDR2 FYEKMQ (reference sequence). The ends lost 0 bases at V and 1 base at J; junction bases unmatched: 4.

The rearrangement links TRBV11-2 to TRBJ2-1; D may be TRBD1 (6 bases). The length of the CDR3 is 12 residues. The ends were cut back, 8 bases at V and 9 bases at J, with 14 bases in the middle. Germline CDR1 and CDR2: SGHAT and FQNNGV. The CDR3 DNA is TGTGCCAGCGAGGGGACCAGGGGTGAGCAGTTCTTC. Protein sequence: CASEGTRGEQFF. Drawing the rest from reference TRBV11-2 and TRBJ2-1, the complete variable domain is EAGVAQSPRYKIIEKRQSVAFWCNPISGHATLYWYQQILGQGPKLLIQFQNNGVVDDSQLPKDRFSAERLKGVDSTLKIQPAKLEDSAVYLCASEGTRGEQFFGPGTRLTVL.

A single count supports this clone. The chain has TRBV10-1 and TRBJ2-5; 8 bases match TRBD1. The germline gives CDR1 WNHNN, CDR2 SYGVQD (reference sequence). This CDR3 comprises 12 residues. V lost 2 bases, J lost 11 bases, and 4 bases stayed unmatched. CDR3 sequence reads: CASSEVQGEQYF. CDR3 DNA sequence: TGCGCCAGCAGTGAGGTACAGGGGGAACAGTACTTC.

The rearrangement joins TRBV5-4 to TRBJ1-2; a weak D match, TRBD1 (6 bases). The CDR3 loop spans 16 amino acids. The germline V and J ends were trimmed by 4 bases and 2 bases, with 18 bases remaining between them. Germline lookup yields CDR1 SGHNT and CDR2 YYREEE (reference sequence). The CDR3 region is CASSPSLDRQNYGYTF. CDR3 bases: TGTGCCAGCAGCCCCTCGTTAGACAGGCAGAACTATGGCTACACCTTC.

The rearrangement joins TRBV9 to TRBJ2-2, with D tentatively TRBD1 (6 bases). Trimming cost V 3 bases and J 4 bases, with 19 bases left between them. This CDR3 is built from 17 residues. Germline values: CDR1 SGDLS, CDR2 YYNGEE. The CDR3 nucleotides read TGTGCCAGCAGCGCACACCCCGGAGGACAGAGCACCGGGGAGCTGTTTTTT. Translated: CASSAHPGGQSTGELFF.

CDR3: CATTAEKPNYGYTF. DNA of the CDR3: TGTGCCACCACGGCGGAGAAACCTAACTATGGCTACACCTTC. The chain links TRBV10-3 to TRBJ1-2; D uncertain. The germline V and J ends were trimmed by 10 bases and 0 bases, with 15 bases remaining between them. Germline-derived CDR1 and CDR2 are ENHRY and SYGVKD. This CDR3 contains 14 residues.

The sample holds one count of this clone. The V call is TRBV25-1, the J call TRBJ2-2; D is unclear. Trimming took 1 base from V and 5 from J, leaving 14 bases between them. CDR1 is MGHDK and CDR2 is SYGVNS in the germline V gene. The CDR3 extends over 16 amino acids. Here the CDR3 DNA reads TGTGCCAGCAGTGAATTCTCTACCATAGGGACCGGGGAGCTGTTTTTT. Translated: CASSEFSTIGTGELFF. Variable domain in full (rest from reference TRBV25-1 and TRBJ2-2): EADIYQTPRYLVIGTGKKITLECSQTMGHDKMYWYQQDPGMELHLIHYSYGVNSTEKGDLSSESTVSRIRTEHFPLTLESARPSHTSQYLCASSEFSTIGTGELFFGEGSRLTVL.

This clone was seen a single time. The chain carries TRBV7-9 and TRBJ2-1; TRBD1 matches at 8 bases. Germline assignment: CDR1 SEHNR and CDR2 FQNEAQ (reference sequence). The CDR3 runs 14 residues. Trimming took 6 bases from V and 2 from J; bases not matched to a gene: 3. The CDR3 spells CASRRQGPYNEQFF. The CDR3 DNA reads as TGTGCCAGCAGGAGACAGGGGCCCTACAATGAGCAGTTCTTC.

The rearrangement links TRBV19 to TRBJ2-2, with D possibly matching TRBD1 (5 bases). Germline loops: CDR1 LNHDA, CDR2 SQIVND (reference sequence). The CDR3 is 14 amino acids. Between the trimmed V and J ends, which lost 11 bases and 6 bases, there was a span of 19 bases. In DNA, the CDR3 is TGTGCCTTATGGGTCCCCCAGGGTCCCGGGGAGCTGTTTTTT. Translated: CALWVPQGPGELFF.

This clone has just one count. The V call is TRBV11-1, the J call TRBJ2-4; D gene uncertain. Germline CDR1 reads SGHAT; CDR2 reads FQDESV (reference sequence). Trimming shortened V by 1 base and J by 1 base, and 5 bases separated the two germline ends. The CDR3 has 14 amino acids. This CDR3 is CASSLVTAKNIQYF. For the CDR3, the DNA is TGTGCCAGCAGCTTAGTCACCGCCAAAAACATTCAGTACTTC.